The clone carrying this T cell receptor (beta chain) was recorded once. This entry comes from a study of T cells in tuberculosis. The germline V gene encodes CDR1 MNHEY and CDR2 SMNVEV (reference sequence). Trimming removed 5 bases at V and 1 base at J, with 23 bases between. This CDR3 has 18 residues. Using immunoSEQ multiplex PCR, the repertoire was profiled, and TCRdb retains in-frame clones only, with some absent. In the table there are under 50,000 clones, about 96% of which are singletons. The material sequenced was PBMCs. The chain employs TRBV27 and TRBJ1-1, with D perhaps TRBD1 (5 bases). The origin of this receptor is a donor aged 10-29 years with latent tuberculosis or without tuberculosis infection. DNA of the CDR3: TGTGCCAGCAGTCTAAGGACACCGACGCCCGTGTGGAACACTGAAGCTTTCTTT. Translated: CASSLRTPTPVWNTEAFF.